One sample yielded the 20 T cell receptor beta chains listed below, sequenced in a study of PD-L1 blockade in urothelial cancer. The repertoire was sequenced with immunoSEQ multiplex PCR; TCRdb's copy has only in-frame clones and lacks some. The table includes approximately 80,000 clones, roughly 87% detected once. Sequencing was performed on PBMCs, taken around atezolizumab (anti-PD-L1) treatment. The receptor set was obtained from a man aged 65 to 85 with urothelial cancer.

The V call is TRBV7-3, the J call TRBJ2-1; 9 bases agree with TRBD2. This CDR3 spans 15 amino acids. The V gene's germline CDR1 is SGHTA and CDR2 FQGTGA. V was clipped by 0 bases and J by 8 bases; unmatched bases: 5. This CDR3 reads CASSLTSGSIDEQFF. For the CDR3, the DNA is TGTGCCAGCAGCTTAACTAGCGGGAGTATAGATGAGCAGTTCTTC.

The CDR3 nucleotides read TGTGCCAGCAGTGAAACTAGGAACACTGAAGCTTTCTTT. It yields the protein CASSETRNTEAFF. V is TRBV6-5 and J is TRBJ1-1, with D unresolved. Trimming pared 5 bases from V and 1 base from J, leaving 8 bases between. The CDR3 extends over 13 amino acids. The germline V gene encodes CDR1 MNHEY and CDR2 SVGAGI.

This chain connects TRBV7-9 to TRBJ1-1; 8 nucleotides line up with TRBD1. Germline V gene sequence: CDR1 SEHNR, CDR2 FQNEAQ (reference sequence). The junction had 10 bases not matched to a gene; V was cut back by 5 bases and J by 11 bases. This CDR3 has 13 residues. The CDR3 spells CASSPGQGERAFF. CDR3 in DNA: TGTGCCAGCAGCCCCGGACAGGGTGAAAGGGCTTTCTTT.

This chain joins TRBV7-9 and TRBJ2-7, with TRBD2 as a possible D gene (7 bases). CDR1 and CDR2 (germline): SEHNR, FQNEAQ (reference sequence). The CDR3 is made up of 14 amino acids. The V end was cut by 5 bases, the J end by 2 bases, with 13 bases between. CDR3 protein: CASSRRGGTYEQYF. CDR3 nucleotide sequence: TGTGCCAGCAGCCGGAGGGGGGGGACCTACGAGCAGTACTTC. Based on the CDR3 plus reference TRBV7-9 and TRBJ2-7, the full variable domain is DTGVSQNPRHKITKRGQNVTFRCDPISEHNRLYWYRQTLGQGPEFLTYFQNEAQLEKSRLLSDRFSAERPKGSFSTLEIQRTEQGDSAMYLCASSRRGGTYEQYFGPGTRLTVT.

The chain is built from TRBV19 and TRBJ1-1; D is unclear. The length of the CDR3 is 14 residues. V lost 7 bases and J 5 bases, leaving 17 bases between the germline ends. Germline V CDR1 and CDR2: LNHDA, SQIVND (reference sequence). The CDR3 protein is CASKATQAGTEAFF. The CDR3 DNA follows: TGTGCCAGTAAAGCGACCCAAGCGGGGACTGAAGCTTTCTTT. Drawing the rest from reference TRBV19 and TRBJ1-1, the complete variable domain is DGGITQSPKYLFRKEGQNVTLSCEQNLNHDAMYWYRQDPGQGLRLIYYSQIVNDFQKGDIAEGYSVSREKKESFPLTVTSAQKNPTAFYLCASKATQAGTEAFFGQGTRLTVV.

The chain recombines TRBV11-2 with TRBJ1-1; possible D gene TRBD1, 6 bases. CDR3 size: 15 residues. With 2 bases removed from V and 6 bases from J, the gap between germline ends came to 16 bases. Germline values: CDR1 SGHAT, CDR2 FQNNGV. This CDR3 is CASSLIVDPGAEAFF. The CDR3 coding sequence is TGTGCCAGCAGCTTAATTGTAGACCCAGGGGCTGAAGCTTTCTTT.

This clone was counted a single time. V gene TRBV5-1 combines with J gene TRBJ2-3; D perhaps matches TRBD2 (6 bases). This CDR3 is 17 amino acids long. Trimming pared 3 bases from V and 3 bases from J, leaving 20 bases between. Per the germline V gene, CDR1 is SGHRS and CDR2 is YFSETQ. The CDR3 DNA reads as TGCGCCAGCAGCTCCCGCGGGGCGGGTATTTCGACAGATACGCAGTATTTT. Its protein product is CASSSRGAGISTDTQYF.

The rearrangement uses TRBV19 and TRBJ2-7; TRBD1 aligns across 10 bases. Germline loops: CDR1 LNHDA, CDR2 SQIVND (reference sequence). The length of the CDR3 is 15 residues. Losses at the gene ends were 2 bases for V and 7 bases for J; bases not matched to a gene: 8. In DNA form, the CDR3 reads TGTGCCAGTAGTATAATCAGACAGGGGGCCAGAGAGCAGTACTTC. Protein sequence: CASSIIRQGAREQYF.

This chain links TRBV11-2 with TRBJ1-1, with 7 bases aligning to TRBD1. The CDR3 is made up of 13 amino acids. Germline lookup yields CDR1 SGHAT and CDR2 FQNNGV. Trimming removed 5 bases from V and 3 bases from J; junction bases left unmatched: 3. The DNA for the CDR3 is TGTGCCAGCAGCCAAGGGGGCGACACTGAAGCTTTCTTT. The encoded protein is CASSQGGDTEAFF.

Regarding this clone: An end of the junction differs from the germline gene, which may be a read error. V gene TRBV7-2 combines with J gene TRBJ1-4, with a tentative D call TRBD1 (6 bases). This CDR3 is built from 15 residues. Germline V gene lookup returns CDR1 SGHTA and CDR2 FQGNSA. CDR3 in DNA: TGTGCCAGCAGCTTAGACAGGGAATCTAAGGAAAAACTGTTTTTT. This codes for CASSLDRESKEKLFF.

This chain uses TRBV19 with TRBJ2-7; D might be TRBD2 (6 bases). The germline gives CDR1 LNHDA, CDR2 SQIVND (reference sequence). Between the trimmed V and J ends, which lost 6 bases and 1 base, there was a span of 16 bases. CDR3 length equals 15 residues. In DNA form, the CDR3 reads TGTGCCAGTAGCCCCAGACTAGTATCGTCCTACGAGCAGTACTTC. Protein: CASSPRLVSSYEQYF.

This rearrangement joins TRBV4-2 to TRBJ2-7; 7 bases align to TRBD1. The trim removed 1 base at V and 1 base at J, leaving 4 bases unmatched. This CDR3 region has 15 residues. Germline lookup yields CDR1 LGHNA and CDR2 YNFKEQ. The CDR3 region is CASSQAEQGSYEQYF. In nucleotides, the CDR3 is TGTGCCAGCAGCCAAGCGGAACAGGGGTCCTACGAGCAGTACTTC.

The chain has TRBV19 and TRBJ2-1, with D tentatively TRBD2 (5 bases). The CDR3 runs 14 residues. Trimming removed 5 bases at V and 10 bases at J, with 18 bases between. Germline CDR1 reads LNHDA; CDR2 reads SQIVND (reference sequence). The CDR3 DNA follows: TGTGCCAGTAGTCAAGACGGACGGGGAAAGGAGCAGTTCTTC. As protein: CASSQDGRGKEQFF.

The chain uses TRBV11-2 and TRBJ1-4; 10 nucleotides align to TRBD1. The CDR3 runs 14 residues. The V and J ends lost 5 bases and 8 bases, in that order; junction bases with no gene match: 5. Germline V gene data show CDR1 as SGHAT and CDR2 as FQNNGV. The CDR3 region has the DNA TGTGCCAGCAGCCTCCGGGACAGGGGCGAAAAACTGTTTTTT. Its protein product is CASSLRDRGEKLFF.

The chain has TRBV6-1 and TRBJ2-7, with TRBD1 matching over 7 bases. The CDR3 is 15 residues long. Trimming cost V 5 bases and J 0 bases; bases outside gene matches: 7. Germline-derived CDR1 and CDR2 are MNHNS and SASEGT. CDR3 coding DNA: TGTGCCAGCAGTAGTCCGGGACAGACCTCCTACGAGCAGTACTTC. Amino acids: CASSSPGQTSYEQYF.

J is TRBJ1-2 and V is TRBV11-2, with TRBD1 matching over 9 bases. With 8 bases clipped from V and 3 bases from J, the junction kept 10 bases outside the gene matches. Looked up from germline, CDR1 is SGHAT and CDR2 is FQNNGV. The CDR3 is made up of 15 amino acids. The CDR3 sequence is CASGPGTGSYYGYTF. The DNA of the CDR3 is TGTGCCAGCGGTCCTGGGACAGGGTCGTACTATGGCTACACCTTC.

The chain recombines TRBV30 with TRBJ1-1; D is uncertain. Germline lookup yields CDR1 GTSNPN and CDR2 SVGIG (reference sequence). Trimming removed 3 bases from V and 0 bases from J, with 11 bases in between. CDR3 length: 14 amino acids. This chain's CDR3 is CAWSSGPMNTEAFF. The CDR3 nucleotides read TGTGCCTGGAGCAGCGGGCCCATGAACACTGAAGCTTTCTTT. The full variable domain, completed using reference TRBV30 and TRBJ1-1, is SQTIHQWPATLVQPVGSPLSLECTVEGTSNPNLYWYRQAAGRGLQLLFYSVGIGQISSEVPQNLSASRPQDRQFILSSKKLLLSDSGFYLCAWSSGPMNTEAFFGQGTRLTVV.

V usage is TRBV21-1 and J usage is TRBJ1-1; TRBD1, the D gene given by the table, was not confirmed from the DNA. TRBV21-1 is tagged as a pseudogene. CDR3 length: 16 amino acids. As DNA, the CDR3 is TGTGCCACTCCTCCTGGGACAGGGCCCCCGAACACTGAAGCTTTCTTT. Encoded protein: CATPPGTGPPNTEAFF.

V and J are TRBV2 and TRBJ2-1; 11 positions agree with TRBD2. V gave up 6 bases and J gave up 3 bases; unmatched junction bases: 1. The CDR3 length is 14 residues. In germline, CDR1 is SNHLY, CDR2 FYNNEI. In DNA, the CDR3 is TGTGCCAGCAGGGGACTAGCGGTCTACAATGAGCAGTTCTTC. This gives the protein CASRGLAVYNEQFF. Full variable domain (outside the CDR3, taken from reference TRBV2 and TRBJ2-1): EPEVTQTPSHQVTQMGQEVILRCVPISNHLYFYWYRQILGQKVEFLVSFYNNEISEKSEIFDDQFSVERPDGSNFTLKIRSTKLEDSAMYFCASRGLAVYNEQFFGPGTRLTVL.

The chain has TRBV29-1 and TRBJ1-5; maybe TRBD1 (5 bases). V was clipped by 6 bases and J by 3 bases, with 9 bases between them. Germline V gene lookup returns CDR1 SQVTM and CDR2 ANQGSEA. The CDR3 has 12 residues. The CDR3 DNA reads as TGCAGCGTGGGGCAGGCCAATCAGCCCCAGCATTTT. This sequence encodes CSVGQANQPQHF.